Following are 28 T cell receptor beta chains from one sample sequenced in a study of OX40 agonist ivuxolimab in advanced cancers. Some clones are missing from TCRdb's copy, which holds only in-frame ones; the method was immunoSEQ multiplex PCR. This table has 35,000 to 45,000 clones, 91% appearing once. The source material was CD4+ or CD8+ T cells sorted from blood, sampled in a trial of the OX40 agonist ivuxolimab. All receptors come from an adult with an advanced solid tumor such as melanoma, head and neck, liver or kidney cancer.

This sequence joins TRBV29-1 and TRBJ2-7, with 15 positions matching TRBD2. V was clipped by 5 bases and J by 2 bases; unmatched bases: 4. This CDR3 region has 15 residues. Germline V lookup: CDR1 SQVTM, CDR2 ANQGSEA. In nucleotides, the CDR3 is TGCAGCGTTCGGGGACTAGCGGGAGGTGCCTACGAGCAGTACTTC. Amino acids: CSVRGLAGGAYEQYF.

V is TRBV6-1 and J is TRBJ2-5; 9 nucleotides line up with TRBD1. The better agreement between TRBJ2-7 and the DNA end casts doubt on the J call. This CDR3 is built from 15 residues. CDR1 MNHNS and CDR2 SASEGT come from the germline V gene. The CDR3 protein is CASSIPGGQGYEQYF. CDR3 DNA sequence: TGTGCCAGCAGTATCCCTGGGGGACAGGGCTACGAGCAGTACTTC.

The chain links TRBV4-1 to TRBJ2-7, with D possibly called TRBD1 or TRBD2 (5 bases each). This CDR3 contains 15 residues. CDR1 is MGHRA, CDR2 YSYEKL, per germline. V was trimmed by 4 bases and J by 2 bases, leaving 15 bases between them. CDR3 nucleotide sequence: TGCGCCAGCAGCCCCCGACTCGGGGACCCCTACGAGCAGTACTTC. Amino acids: CASSPRLGDPYEQYF.

The rearrangement joins TRBV21-1 to TRBJ2-3; the listed D gene, TRBD1, was not tested against the DNA. TRBV21-1 is shown as a pseudogene. CDR3 length: 17 amino acids. CDR3 protein: CASSTRGGDLATDTQYF. In DNA, the CDR3 is TGTGCCAGCAGCACCAGAGGGGGTGACTTGGCCACAGATACGCAGTATTTT.

The chain combines TRBV29-1 with TRBJ1-2, with 7 positions matching TRBD1. The CDR3 loop spans 12 amino acids. Trimming at V came to 2 bases and at J to 6 bases, leaving 3 bases not matched to a gene. Germline V gene sequence: CDR1 SQVTM, CDR2 ANQGSEA. The CDR3 here is CSVETGEDGYTF. CDR3 nucleotides: TGCAGCGTTGAAACAGGGGAGGATGGCTACACCTTC.

The rearrangement uses TRBV6-1 and TRBJ1-2; D gene uncertain. V lost 5 bases and J 2 bases, leaving 15 bases between the germline ends. The CDR3 extends over 15 amino acids. In germline, CDR1 is MNHNS, CDR2 SASEGT. CDR3 in amino acids: CASSPIGLKNYGYTF. The CDR3 nucleotides are TGTGCCAGCAGTCCCATCGGACTGAAAAACTATGGCTACACCTTC.

J is TRBJ1-1 and V is TRBV2; perhaps TRBD1 as D (6 bases). CDR1 is SNHLY, CDR2 FYNNEI, per germline. Trimming removed 3 bases at V and 3 bases at J, with 11 bases between. There are 14 residues in the CDR3. CDR3 DNA: TGTGCCAGCAGTGACCAGGGGCTTTACACTGAAGCTTTCTTT. This sequence encodes CASSDQGLYTEAFF. The full variable domain, rest sourced from reference TRBV2 and TRBJ1-1, is EPEVTQTPSHQVTQMGQEVILRCVPISNHLYFYWYRQILGQKVEFLVSFYNNEISEKSEIFDDQFSVERPDGSNFTLKIRSTKLEDSAMYFCASSDQGLYTEAFFGQGTRLTVV.

This chain joins TRBV4-2 and TRBJ2-7; 7 nucleotides line up with TRBD2. Germline trimming cut 0 bases from V and 3 bases from J; bases unmatched to any gene: 14. The germline V gene encodes CDR1 LGHNA and CDR2 YNFKEQ. The CDR3 extends over 18 amino acids. The CDR3: CASSQDYGLASGIYEQYF. The CDR3 coding sequence is TGTGCCAGCAGCCAAGATTACGGACTCGCTAGCGGAATCTACGAGCAGTACTTC.

V is TRBV11-2 and J is TRBJ2-1, with 9 bases lining up with TRBD1. The CDR3 extends over 14 amino acids. Germline V lookup: CDR1 SGHAT, CDR2 FQNNGV. The J segment lost 8 bases and the V segment lost 3 bases, leaving 5 bases of the junction unmatched. CDR3 nucleotides: TGTGCCAGCAGCTTGGGACAGGGATTCTATGAGCAGTTCTTC. It is translated as CASSLGQGFYEQFF. The whole variable domain, remainder taken from reference TRBV11-2 and TRBJ2-1, is EAGVAQSPRYKIIEKRQSVAFWCNPISGHATLYWYQQILGQGPKLLIQFQNNGVVDDSQLPKDRFSAERLKGVDSTLKIQPAKLEDSAVYLCASSLGQGFYEQFFGPGTRLTVL.

V usage is TRBV19 and J usage is TRBJ2-7, with 9 bases matching TRBD1. The germline V gene has CDR1 LNHDA and CDR2 SQIVND (reference sequence). J was trimmed by 2 bases and V by 5 bases; bases with no gene match: 1. This CDR3 is 13 amino acids long. The CDR3 region is CASSRTGAYEQYF. The CDR3 nucleotides read TGTGCCAGTAGTCGGACAGGGGCCTACGAGCAGTACTTC.

The genes are TRBV28 and TRBJ1-5; TRBD1 aligns across 7 bases. From germline, CDR1 is MDHEN and CDR2 SYDVKM. The CDR3 consists of 15 residues. Germline trimming cut 4 bases from V and 0 bases from J; bases unmatched to any gene: 3. The CDR3 here is CASSSRGPSNQPQHF. In nucleotides, the CDR3 is TGTGCCAGCAGTTCAAGGGGGCCTAGCAATCAGCCCCAGCATTTT.

This chain connects TRBV15 to TRBJ2-2, with 7 bases identical to TRBD2. CDR3 length: 17 amino acids. The V segment lost 5 bases and the J segment 7 bases; nucleotides outside the gene matches: 16. CDR1 is LNHNV, CDR2 YYDKDF, per germline (reference sequence). CDR3 coding DNA: TGTGCCACCAGCGGAGTTGCGGGAGACCGCCCCTTCGGGGAGCTGTTTTTT. Translating it yields CATSGVAGDRPFGELFF.

The rearrangement links TRBV9 to TRBJ2-5; 9 bases are shared with TRBD1. CDR3 length: 15 residues. With 0 bases clipped from V and 5 bases from J, the junction kept 5 bases outside the gene matches. Germline CDR1 and CDR2: SGDLS and YYNGEE. The CDR3 protein is CASSVEADRGETQYF. CDR3 nucleotides: TGTGCCAGCAGCGTAGAGGCAGACAGGGGGGAGACCCAGTACTTC.

The genes are TRBV29-1 and TRBJ1-2; D is ambiguous. The CDR3 runs 10 residues. The V and J ends lost 3 bases and 7 bases respectively, with 6 bases between them. The germline V gene encodes CDR1 SQVTM and CDR2 ANQGSEA. The CDR3 is CSVDSLGYTF. CDR3 DNA: TGCAGCGTTGACAGCCTTGGCTACACCTTC. The full variable domain, its missing parts supplied by reference TRBV29-1 and TRBJ1-2, is SAVISQKPSRDICQRGTSLTIQCQVDSQVTMMFWYRQQPGQSLTLIATANQGSEATYESGFVIDKFPISRPNLTFSTLTVSNMSPEDSSIYLCSVDSLGYTFGSGTRLTVV.

This clone has just a few counts. The chain carries TRBV29-1 and TRBJ2-2; 13 bases are shared with TRBD2. The CDR3 extends over 15 amino acids. V lost 5 bases to trimming and J lost 7 bases; unmatched junction nucleotides: 7. Looked up from germline, CDR1 is SQVTM and CDR2 is ANQGSEA. The CDR3 DNA sequence: TGCAGCGTTCGAACTAGCGGGAGGGTGAACGGGGAGCTGTTTTTT. Its translation is CSVRTSGRVNGELFF.

The V call is TRBV15, the J call TRBJ2-2, with TRBD2 matching over 7 bases. CDR3 length equals 18 residues. With V trimmed by 0 bases and J by 1 base, 8 bases remained unmatched. Germline CDR1 reads LNHNV; CDR2 reads YYDKDF (reference sequence). The CDR3 loop is CATSRDRLWTRNTGELFF. The CDR3 bases are TGTGCCACCAGCAGAGATCGGCTCTGGACTAGGAACACCGGGGAGCTGTTTTTT.

The chain employs TRBV7-6 and TRBJ2-1, with unresolved D. Germline CDR1 and CDR2: SGHVS and FNYEAQ. The CDR3 totals 15 residues. V lost 1 base, J lost 0 bases, and 7 bases lay in between. This CDR3 is CASSLGPSSYNEQFF. CDR3 nucleotides: TGTGCCAGCAGCTTAGGACCGAGCTCCTACAATGAGCAGTTCTTC.

The chain couples TRBV10-2 to TRBJ2-1; the match to TRBD1 covers 9 bases. J lost 8 bases, V lost 3 bases, and 8 bases had no gene match. Germline CDR1 WSHSY, CDR2 SAAADI. This CDR3 comprises 15 residues. The CDR3 reads CASSERVGQGYEQFF. As DNA, the CDR3 is TGCGCCAGCAGTGAACGCGTGGGACAGGGCTATGAGCAGTTCTTC.

The chain couples TRBV4-3 to TRBJ2-5; D tentatively reads TRBD1 or TRBD2 (9 bases each). CDR1 is LGHNA and CDR2 is YSLEER in the germline V gene. The length of the CDR3 is 21 residues. Trimming left V 2 bases short and J 4 bases short, with 32 bases between. In DNA, the CDR3 is TGCGCCAGCAGCCAATATAGGGACAGGGAGAGGATAGCGGGAGACGGAGAGACCCAGTACTTC. Amino acid sequence: CASSQYRDRERIAGDGETQYF.

The chain carries TRBV27 and TRBJ2-1, with TRBD2 matching over 8 bases. This CDR3 spans 13 amino acids. V dropped 6 bases and J dropped 9; count of bases not matched to a gene: 7. Germline loops: CDR1 MNHEY, CDR2 SMNVEV (reference sequence). CDR3 loop: CASRFSGMGEQFF. CDR3 coding DNA: TGTGCCAGCAGATTTAGCGGGATGGGTGAGCAGTTCTTC.

The genes are TRBV6-4 and TRBJ2-1, with 8 bases that match TRBD2. V shed 0 bases, J shed 8 bases, and the junction held 0 bases outside the gene matches. Germline V CDR1 and CDR2: MRHNA, SNTAGT. The CDR3 is 13 amino acids. CDR3 bases: TGTGCCAGCAGTGACTCGGGACTAGATGAGCAGTTCTTC. Translation gives CASSDSGLDEQFF.

This rearrangement joins TRBV2 to TRBJ2-1, with 10 positions matching TRBD2. Germline V gives CDR1 SNHLY, CDR2 FYNNEI. This CDR3 has 18 amino acids. The ends lost 4 bases at V and 0 bases at J; junction bases unmatched: 9. Here the CDR3 reads CASSVPASGGSSYNEQFF. The CDR3 nucleotides read TGTGCCAGCAGTGTCCCCGCTAGCGGGGGAAGCTCCTACAATGAGCAGTTCTTC.

CDR3 sequence reads: CASSLRRDRAEAFF. CDR3 bases: TGTGCCAGCAGCTTAAGAAGGGATCGGGCTGAAGCTTTCTTT. The J gene is TRBJ1-1, the V gene TRBV7-9; no reliable D call. The germline CDR1 and CDR2 sequences are SEHNR and FQNEAQ (reference sequence). This CDR3 is built from 14 residues. V gave up 2 bases and J gave up 6 bases, with 13 bases separating them.

In this sample, this clone is medium-sized. The CDR3 DNA reads TGTGCCAGCAGTCGGTCCGGGAGCTCCTACGAGCAGTACTTC. This translates into CASSRSGSSYEQYF. The J gene is TRBJ2-7, the V gene TRBV2; the D gene is possibly TRBD2 (6 bases). The CDR3 length is 14 residues. The germline V gene encodes CDR1 SNHLY and CDR2 FYNNEI. V dropped 5 bases and J dropped 0 bases, with 11 bases sitting between them.

This clone was observed a handful of times. V usage is TRBV30 and J usage is TRBJ1-2; no definite D call. CDR3 length equals 16 residues. Per germline, CDR1 GTSNPN and CDR2 SVGIG (reference sequence). Trimming pared 1 base from V and 1 base from J, leaving 16 bases between. The CDR3 DNA follows: TGTGCCTGGAGTGCCTTCTCGAGTTATCTTAACTATGGCTACACCTTC. It codes for CAWSAFSSYLNYGYTF.

The chain couples TRBV11-2 to TRBJ2-2; D remains unclear. V was clipped by 3 bases and J by 4 bases, with 6 bases between them. Germline-derived CDR1 and CDR2 are SGHAT and FQNNGV. The CDR3 contains 13 residues. The CDR3 protein is CASSFKATGELFF. CDR3 DNA sequence: TGTGCCAGCAGCTTTAAGGCCACCGGGGAGCTGTTTTTT.

The rearrangement joins TRBV2 to TRBJ2-5; D remains ambiguous. V lost 8 bases and J lost 1, with 8 bases in between. The length of the CDR3 is 12 residues. Germline CDR1 reads SNHLY; CDR2 reads FYNNEI. Written as DNA, the CDR3 is TGTGCCAGCGGACCGACCCAAGAGACCCAGTACTTC. Amino acids: CASGPTQETQYF.

V gene TRBV25-1 combines with J gene TRBJ2-7, with D possibly matching TRBD1 (6 bases). V was pared by 5 bases and J by 2 bases, with 13 bases between. Germline V gives CDR1 MGHDK, CDR2 SYGVNS. The CDR3 has 14 residues. CDR3 in DNA: TGTGCCAGCAGTTACTCCGGACAGCCCTACGAGCAGTACTTC. Protein: CASSYSGQPYEQYF.